This entry lists 24 T cell receptor beta chains sequenced from one sample in a study of cytomegalovirus exposure and HLA in healthy donors. The study ran its PCR with 60 Vbeta and 13 Jbeta primers. Libraries were prepared by immunoSEQ multiplex PCR; TCRdb keeps only in-frame clonotypes and omits some of them. Of roughly 130,000 clones listed, about 80% are singletons. Input material: PBMCs. Receptors originate from a man aged 25 to 45 in good health and CMV-seronegative.

In regard to this clone: Its ends do not fully match the called genes, so a read error is possible. This rearrangement joins TRBV6-5 to TRBJ1-5; perhaps TRBD1 as D (5 bases). The CDR3 runs 13 residues. Per germline, CDR1 MNHEY and CDR2 SVGAGI. This CDR3 is CASSVRANQPQNF. CDR3 DNA sequence: TGTGCCAGCAGCGTCAGGGCAAATCAGCCCCAGAATTTT.

This clone was observed once. The rearrangement joins TRBV2 to TRBJ2-1; D might be TRBD2 (6 bases). The CDR3 is 15 amino acids. The germline CDR1 and CDR2 sequences are SNHLY and FYNNEI. The germline V and J ends were trimmed by 3 bases and 4 bases, with 13 bases remaining between them. The CDR3 DNA reads TGTGCCAGCAGTGAGGATCCAGGGACTTACAATGAGCAGTTCTTC. Protein: CASSEDPGTYNEQFF.

The DNA for the CDR3 is TGTGCCAGCAGTCTTAGTGGCGGGACCGCTTACGAGCAGTACTTC. Amino acids: CASSLSGGTAYEQYF. V and J are TRBV11-3 and TRBJ2-7, with D possibly being TRBD2 (6 bases). The CDR3 totals 15 residues. V gave up 6 bases and J gave up 4 bases, with 19 bases separating them. Germline CDR1 and CDR2: SGHNT and YENEEA.

The chain combines TRBV5-6 with TRBJ2-7; the match to TRBD1 covers 8 bases. With 5 bases clipped from V and 3 bases from J, the junction kept 7 bases outside the gene matches. Germline V gene sequence: CDR1 SGHDT, CDR2 YYEEEE. The length of the CDR3 is 14 residues. The CDR3 DNA is TGTGCCAGCAGTCAAGACAGGGGCTACTACGAGCAGTACTTC. Its translation is CASSQDRGYYEQYF.

This sequence joins TRBV5-1 and TRBJ2-7; TRBD2 agrees at 9 bases. V gave up 2 bases and J gave up 6 bases; unmatched junction bases: 9. Germline-derived CDR1 and CDR2 are SGHRS and YFSETQ. CDR3 length: 15 amino acids. The CDR3 sequence is CASSFYFDSGSEQYF. CDR3 in DNA: TGCGCCAGCAGCTTCTATTTCGATAGCGGGAGCGAGCAGTACTTC.

The V and J genes are TRBV7-9 and TRBJ2-6, with TRBD1 matching over 7 bases. Germline trimming cut 1 base from V and 1 base from J; bases unmatched to any gene: 1. This CDR3 region has 16 residues. CDR1 is SEHNR, CDR2 FQNEAQ, per germline (reference sequence). DNA of the CDR3: TGTGCCAGCAGCTTAGAGGGGGCTTCTGGGGCCAACGTCCTGACTTTC. Translated, it gives CASSLEGASGANVLTF.

The V call is TRBV2, the J call TRBJ1-1, with TRBD1 identical over 8 bases. This CDR3 has 15 residues. With V trimmed by 7 bases and J by 1 base, 8 bases remained unmatched. Germline V gene sequence: CDR1 SNHLY, CDR2 FYNNEI. The CDR3 here is CASILYRGENTEAFF. DNA for the CDR3: TGTGCCAGCATCCTCTACAGGGGGGAGAACACTGAAGCTTTCTTT.

The rearrangement joins TRBV7-9 to TRBJ2-1; tentatively, D is TRBD1 (6 bases). CDR3 size: 13 residues. V was clipped by 4 bases and J by 6 bases, with 10 bases between them. The germline V gene has CDR1 SEHNR and CDR2 FQNEAQ (reference sequence). The chain's CDR3 is CASSSQDSNEQFF. The CDR3 DNA is TGTGCCAGCAGCTCACAGGACAGCAATGAGCAGTTCTTC.

This clone occurred a few times. The CDR3 coding sequence is TGTGCCAGCGGAAGCGGGACGGGTGAGCAGTTCTTC. Its translation is CASGSGTGEQFF. The J gene is TRBJ2-1, the V gene TRBV2, with 7 nucleotides matching TRBD2. The germline V gene has CDR1 SNHLY and CDR2 FYNNEI. V shed 8 bases and J 9 bases; nucleotides not matched to a gene: 7. The CDR3 consists of 12 residues.

V usage is TRBV6-5 and J usage is TRBJ2-7, with 8 bases that match TRBD1. V shed 10 bases and J 3 bases; nucleotides not matched to a gene: 14. The CDR3 contains 15 residues. Germline lookup yields CDR1 MNHEY and CDR2 SVGAGI. CDR3 nucleotide sequence: TGTGCCACCGTCCTTGACGGACAGGGTCTCTACGAGCAGTACTTC. Its protein is CATVLDGQGLYEQYF.

The V gene is TRBV11-2, the J gene TRBJ2-7, with D possibly being TRBD2 (5 bases). The CDR3 extends over 14 amino acids. V gave up 2 bases and J gave up 0 bases, with 8 bases separating them. CDR1 is SGHAT, CDR2 FQNNGV, per germline. The CDR3: CASSLYGVSYEQYF. DNA for the CDR3: TGTGCCAGCAGCTTATACGGGGTCTCCTACGAGCAGTACTTC.

The chain recombines TRBV27 with TRBJ2-3, with 13 bases that match TRBD2. The V gene's germline CDR1 is MNHEY and CDR2 SMNVEV (reference sequence). The CDR3 spans 16 residues. V trimming: 5 bases; J trimming: 2 bases; junction bases outside the gene matches: 4. CDR3 nucleotide sequence: TGTGCCAGCAGTCCAGGACTAGCGGGAGCCACAGATACGCAGTATTTT. As protein: CASSPGLAGATDTQYF.

This chain connects TRBV10-2 to TRBJ1-2; 8 bases fit TRBD1. Germline CDR1 and CDR2: WSHSY and SAAADI. The CDR3 loop spans 16 amino acids. V was pared by 3 bases and J by 7 bases, with 13 bases of the junction left unmatched. Written as DNA, the CDR3 is TGCGCCAGCAGTGACATAGTCATGACAGGGGCGCCTGGCTACACCTTC. Amino acid sequence: CASSDIVMTGAPGYTF.

The chain is built from TRBV7-9 and TRBJ1-5; D possibly corresponds to TRBD1 (6 bases). This CDR3 spans 14 amino acids. In germline, CDR1 is SEHNR, CDR2 FQNEAQ (reference sequence). With 5 bases removed from V and 3 bases from J, the gap between germline ends came to 11 bases. The CDR3 DNA follows: TGTGCCAGCAGCGAAAGGGGGAACAATCAGCCCCAGCATTTT. Amino acid sequence: CASSERGNNQPQHF.

V is TRBV19 and J is TRBJ1-3, with D hard to call. From germline, CDR1 is LNHDA and CDR2 SQIVND (reference sequence). Trimming took 3 bases from V and 1 from J, leaving 7 bases between them. The CDR3 contains 14 residues. CDR3 DNA: TGTGCCAGTAGTATTCGAGGGTCTGGAAACACCATATATTTT. This translates into CASSIRGSGNTIYF. Complete variable domain (other parts from reference TRBV19 and TRBJ1-3): DGGITQSPKYLFRKEGQNVTLSCEQNLNHDAMYWYRQDPGQGLRLIYYSQIVNDFQKGDIAEGYSVSREKKESFPLTVTSAQKNPTAFYLCASSIRGSGNTIYFGEGSWLTVV.

The chain recombines TRBV28 with TRBJ2-3; 8 bases are a match to TRBD2. The ends lost 6 bases at V and 3 bases at J; junction bases unmatched: 17. The CDR3 extends over 18 amino acids. Germline V CDR1 and CDR2: MDHEN, SYDVKM. CDR3 region: CASSSTPLAGGSTDTQYF. In DNA form, the CDR3 reads TGTGCCAGCAGCTCTACACCTCTGGCGGGAGGAAGTACAGATACGCAGTATTTT.

About this clone: Distinct nucleotide sequences in the sample also encode this CDR3. The chain couples TRBV18 to TRBJ1-1, with D perhaps TRBD1 (6 bases). Trimming took off 1 base at V and 1 base at J, with 16 bases between the two ends. This CDR3 region has 17 residues. Germline V gene lookup returns CDR1 KGHSH and CDR2 LQKENI. The CDR3 region is CASSPQAVGAANTEAFF. DNA for the CDR3: TGTGCCAGCTCACCACAGGCGGTGGGGGCGGCGAACACTGAAGCTTTCTTT. The variable domain in full, with the rest retrieved from reference TRBV18 and TRBJ1-1, is NAGVMQNPRHLVRRRGQEARLRCSPMKGHSHVYWYRQLPEEGLKFMVYLQKENIIDESGMPKERFSAEFPKEGPSILRIQQVVRGDSAAYFCASSPQAVGAANTEAFFGQGTRLTVV.

The chain is built from TRBV4-3 and TRBJ2-3; TRBD1 is a possible D gene (5 bases). The CDR3 extends over 16 amino acids. V shed 1 base and J shed 2 bases, with 13 bases lying between them. Germline assignment: CDR1 LGHNA and CDR2 YSLEER. The DNA for the CDR3 is TGCGCCAGCAGCCAAGGTACAGGACGGTTCACAGATACGCAGTATTTT. This gives the protein CASSQGTGRFTDTQYF.

V is TRBV9 and J is TRBJ2-1, with D possibly being TRBD1 (6 bases). The CDR3 runs to 15 residues. The V and J ends lost 4 bases and 0 bases respectively, with 11 bases between them. CDR1 SGDLS and CDR2 YYNGEE come from the germline V gene. CDR3 DNA: TGTGCCAGCAGCCGAGGGGGTTCCTCCTACAATGAGCAGTTCTTC. Translated, it gives CASSRGGSSYNEQFF.

The chain joins TRBV5-6 to TRBJ1-6; 8 bases are shared with TRBD1. Germline trimming cut 4 bases from V and 5 bases from J; bases unmatched to any gene: 5. There are 15 residues in the CDR3. Germline V gene lookup returns CDR1 SGHDT and CDR2 YYEEEE. CDR3 region: CASSRGTGNNSPLHF. CDR3 nucleotide sequence: TGTGCCAGCAGCCGAGGGACAGGAAATAATTCACCCCTCCACTTT.

V is TRBV19 and J is TRBJ2-7, with 15 bases lining up with TRBD2. CDR3 length: 13 residues. Trimming removed 6 bases from V and 9 bases from J; junction bases left unmatched: 3. The germline gives CDR1 LNHDA, CDR2 SQIVND (reference sequence). CDR3 amino acids: CASSGLAGGPQYF. DNA of the CDR3: TGTGCCAGTAGCGGACTAGCGGGAGGGCCGCAGTACTTC.

The chain carries TRBV4-3 and TRBJ2-1; 9 nucleotides match TRBD2. This CDR3 contains 15 residues. The J segment lost 4 bases and the V segment lost 4 bases, leaving 5 bases of the junction unmatched. Germline CDR1 and CDR2: LGHNA and YSLEER. Here the CDR3 DNA reads TGCGCCAGCAGCCTAGCGGGAGATGGATACAATGAGCAGTTCTTC. Amino acids: CASSLAGDGYNEQFF.

CDR3 DNA: TGTGCCAGCAGTTTATTTGGTGGCTCGGGAAGCCTCCAGCCCTCCTACGAGCAGTACTTC. It yields the protein CASSLFGGSGSLQPSYEQYF. V usage is TRBV28 and J usage is TRBJ2-5, with D maybe TRBD2 (5 bases). The DNA matches TRBJ2-7 better at its end, which makes the J call doubtful. Germline lookup yields CDR1 MDHEN and CDR2 SYDVKM. CDR3 length: 20 residues.

The chain uses TRBV7-8 and TRBJ2-3; 8 positions match TRBD2. The V and J ends lost 4 bases and 2 bases, in that order; junction bases with no gene match: 11. The germline V gene encodes CDR1 SGHVS and CDR2 FQNEAQ. The CDR3 runs 17 residues. This chain's CDR3 is CASSSGRFSGNTDTQYF. In nucleotides, the CDR3 is TGTGCCAGCAGCTCGGGTCGCTTTAGCGGGAACACAGATACGCAGTATTTT.